This T cell receptor beta chain is from a study of chemoradiotherapy in HPV16-positive cancers. Whole-study context: Candidate HPV-specific clones and shared TCR motifs came from a couple of HPV16-positive patients.

The CDR3 has 17 amino acids. Germline lookup yields CDR1 LNHDA and CDR2 SQIVND (reference sequence). V shed 0 bases and J shed 0 bases, with 13 bases lying between them. The table lists this clone with a few counts. The antigen remains undetermined. Samples were taken several times over chemoradiotherapy. Findings and caveats of the study: Non-HPV-specific T cells did not expand in tumors during treatment, whereas candidate HPV-specific clones and E7-related motifs did.

The method was immunoSEQ multiplex PCR; TCRdb's version includes in-frame clones alone and lacks a portion of them. This repertoire shows about 24,000 clones, about 88% found once; its top ten account for roughly 5%. The clonotype comes from a human donor with HPV-associated anogenital cancer. The V call is TRBV19, the J call TRBJ2-3; D gene uncertain. The input for sequencing was blood, taken from a patient who underwent chemoradiotherapy. Here the CDR3 DNA reads TGTGCCAGTAGTATAGATCCCGGCAGACCAAGCACAGATACGCAGTATTTT. This encodes CASSIDPGRPSTDTQYF.